Below, 25 T cell receptor beta chains from the same sample are listed, as sequenced in a study of shared clonotypes between healthy human individuals. Method: immunoSEQ multiplex PCR; TCRdb's copy keeps in-frame clones and lacks some. The table records a few million clones, about 90% of them present only once. The sample comprised naive CD4+ T cells from PBMCs. The subset: CD45RA+ positively selected. All receptors come from a young man in good health. Some clones in this sample may be carry-over from other donors' samples.

The genes are TRBV9 and TRBJ1-1; D not certain. The germline V gene has CDR1 SGDLS and CDR2 YYNGEE. V was shortened by 0 bases and J by 6 bases, with 12 bases between the two germline ends. There are 14 residues in the CDR3. CDR3 sequence (DNA): TGTGCCAGCAGCGTAGGAGGAGGGTACTCTGAAGCTTTCTTT. This translates into CASSVGGGYSEAFF.

V and J are TRBV21-1 and TRBJ2-2; TRBD2, the table's D call, was not compared with the DNA. TRBV21-1 is recorded as a pseudogene. The CDR3 is made up of 16 amino acids. The DNA of the CDR3 is TGTGCCAGCAGCAAAGAGGCGGGTGCCAACACCGGGGAGCTGTTTTTT. It encodes CASSKEAGANTGELFF.

To note about this clone: Other DNA sequences in the same sample also yield this CDR3. The chain combines TRBV5-1 with TRBJ1-5; unclear D gene. V was shortened by 0 bases and J by 4 bases, with 11 bases between the two germline ends. The CDR3 has 15 amino acids. Germline loops: CDR1 SGHRS, CDR2 YFSETQ. CDR3 DNA sequence: TGCGCCAGCAGCTTGGGTCCACCTTCAAATCAGCCCCAGCATTTT. Residues: CASSLGPPSNQPQHF. The variable domain in full, with the rest retrieved from reference TRBV5-1 and TRBJ1-5, is KAGVTQTPRYLIKTRGQQVTLSCSPISGHRSVSWYQQTPGQGLQFLFEYFSETQRNKGNFPGRFSGRQFSNSRSEMNVSTLELGDSALYLCASSLGPPSNQPQHFGDGTRLSIL.

V usage is TRBV9 and J usage is TRBJ2-3; the match to TRBD2 covers 13 bases. Germline V CDR1 and CDR2: SGDLS, YYNGEE. This CDR3 region has 17 residues. Trimming took 6 bases from V and 4 from J; bases not matched to a gene: 11. The CDR3 bases are TGTGCCAGCACGCGAACTAGCGGGAGGGCCGGGGCAGATACGCAGTATTTT. Translated, it gives CASTRTSGRAGADTQYF.

The CDR3 bases are TGTGCCAGCAACCAGGACAGGGACTATGGCTACACCTTC. Protein sequence: CASNQDRDYGYTF. The chain carries TRBV6-1 and TRBJ1-2, with 8 bases that match TRBD1. V was pared by 7 bases and J by 3 bases, with 4 bases of the junction left unmatched. CDR3 length: 13 residues. CDR1 MNHNS and CDR2 SASEGT come from the germline V gene.

About this clone: At the DNA level, this CDR3 is encoded by other sequences in the same sample as well. The chain joins TRBV13 to TRBJ2-2; 10 nucleotides line up with TRBD2. Per germline, CDR1 PRHDT and CDR2 FYEKMQ (reference sequence). V trimming: 0 bases; J trimming: 5 bases; junction bases outside the gene matches: 3. CDR3 size: 16 residues. CDR3 DNA sequence: TGTGCCAGCAGCTTAGGTAGCGGGAGGACTACCGGGGAGCTGTTTTTT. Its protein is CASSLGSGRTTGELFF.

V gene TRBV7-9 combines with J gene TRBJ2-5; 8 bases match TRBD2. The germline V gene encodes CDR1 SEHNR and CDR2 FQNEAQ (reference sequence). The CDR3 loop spans 13 amino acids. With 5 bases clipped from V and 5 bases from J, the junction kept 4 bases outside the gene matches. CDR3 loop: CASSPTSVETQYF. The CDR3 region has the DNA TGTGCCAGCAGCCCGACTAGCGTTGAGACCCAGTACTTC.

The table lists this clone with a count of one. V and J are TRBV11-2 and TRBJ1-4; no definite D call. V gave up 8 bases and J gave up 0 bases, with 16 bases separating them. In germline, CDR1 is SGHAT, CDR2 FQNNGV. The CDR3 is made up of 16 amino acids. CDR3 in DNA: TGTGCCAGCCAGCCCACTGGGGTTGCAACTAATGAAAAACTGTTTTTT. Its translation is CASQPTGVATNEKLFF.

The J gene is TRBJ1-1, the V gene TRBV5-4; D is ambiguous. Germline V gene sequence: CDR1 SGHNT, CDR2 YYREEE (reference sequence). Trimming took off 4 bases at V and 4 bases at J, with 11 bases between the two ends. This CDR3 comprises 13 residues. DNA for the CDR3: TGTGCCAGCAGCATGAAGGGTGCCACTGAAGCTTTCTTT. Translating gives CASSMKGATEAFF.

This chain joins TRBV28 and TRBJ1-2; 7 bases are a match to TRBD1. The junction had 4 bases not matched to a gene; V was cut back by 4 bases and J by 5 bases. CDR3 length: 13 residues. CDR1 MDHEN and CDR2 SYDVKM come from the germline V gene. DNA for the CDR3: TGTGCCAGCAGTTCGGACAGGATGTATGGCTACACCTTC. The encoded protein is CASSSDRMYGYTF.

This clone was recorded only once. The chain joins TRBV9 to TRBJ2-2; D is possibly TRBD2 (6 bases). The germline gives CDR1 SGDLS, CDR2 YYNGEE. V shed 7 bases and J shed 2 bases, with 12 bases lying between them. The CDR3 runs 14 residues. The CDR3 nucleotides read TGTGCCAGCGGGCAGGGAGGAAACACCGGGGAGCTGTTTTTT. Protein sequence: CASGQGGNTGELFF.

To note about this clone: Sequence at one end of the junction differs from germline and may be a read error. Other DNA sequences in the same sample also yield this CDR3. The V gene is TRBV7-9, the J gene TRBJ1-1; D unclear. The CDR3 is made up of 14 amino acids. Looked up from germline, CDR1 is SEHNR and CDR2 is FQNEAQ (reference sequence). This CDR3 reads CASSLEGGYTEAFF. CDR3 coding DNA: TGTGCCAGCAGTTTAGAGGGCGGATACACTGAAGCTTTCTTT. Complete variable domain (other parts from reference TRBV7-9 and TRBJ1-1): DTGVSQNPRHKITKRGQNVTFRCDPISEHNRLYWYRQTLGQGPEFLTYFQNEAQLEKSRLLSDRFSAERPKGSFSTLEIQRTEQGDSAMYLCASSLEGGYTEAFFGQGTRLTVV.

V gene TRBV30 combines with J gene TRBJ1-2; TRBD1 matches 10 bases. CDR3 length: 14 residues. Looked up from germline, CDR1 is GTSNPN and CDR2 is SVGIG (reference sequence). The V segment lost 7 bases and the J segment 2 bases; nucleotides outside the gene matches: 7. In DNA, the CDR3 is TGTGCCTCCGCCAAGGACAGGGGGAACTATGGCTACACCTTC. It yields the protein CASAKDRGNYGYTF.

Points on this clone: An end of the junction differs from the germline gene, which may be a read error. This sequence joins TRBV7-9 and TRBJ1-5; D uncertain. There are 14 residues in the CDR3. Germline V gene sequence: CDR1 SEHNR, CDR2 FQNEAQ (reference sequence). The CDR3 sequence: CASSQVLSNQPQHF. The CDR3, as DNA: TGCGCCAGCAGCCAAGTCTTGAGCAATCAGCCCCAGCATTTT. The variable domain in full, completed from reference TRBV7-9 and TRBJ1-5, reads DTGVSQNPRHKITKRGQNVTFRCDPISEHNRLYWYRQTLGQGPEFLTYFQNEAQLEKSRLLSDRFSAERPKGSFSTLEIQRTEQGDSAMYLCASSQVLSNQPQHFGDGTRLSIL.

The genes are TRBV2 and TRBJ1-4, with unresolved D. The CDR3 covers 20 residues. Looked up from germline, CDR1 is SNHLY and CDR2 is FYNNEI. Deletions cut 5 bases from V and 0 bases from J, with 25 bases between. CDR3 sequence (DNA): TGTGCCAGCAGTCTATTCTCGGTTGGCGCTGAGTTTGCAACTAATGAAAAACTGTTTTTT. This codes for CASSLFSVGAEFATNEKLFF.

V is TRBV28 and J is TRBJ2-7; 7 bases are a match to TRBD1. Germline V CDR1 and CDR2: MDHEN, SYDVKM. Trimming cost V 5 bases and J 3 bases; bases outside gene matches: 10. The CDR3 is made up of 15 amino acids. CDR3 in DNA: TGTGCCAGCAGTCCCCCAGGGACAGCGATCTACGAGCAGTACTTC. Translation gives CASSPPGTAIYEQYF.

The chain couples TRBV5-1 to TRBJ2-5; possibly TRBD1 for D (6 bases). Germline-derived CDR1 and CDR2 are SGHRS and YFSETQ. V was clipped by 1 base and J by 4 bases, with 17 bases between them. The CDR3 spans 16 residues. CDR3 DNA sequence: TGCGCCAGCAGCTTGAATCGTAAACAGGGCGGAGAGACCCAGTACTTC. Translation: CASSLNRKQGGETQYF.

The rearrangement links TRBV9 to TRBJ2-5; a weak D match, TRBD1 (6 bases). The CDR3 covers 13 residues. Trimming took 5 bases from V and 2 from J, leaving 10 bases between them. Per germline, CDR1 SGDLS and CDR2 YYNGEE. The DNA for the CDR3 is TGTGCCAGCAGAAAAACAGGGCAAGAGACCCAGTACTTC. Amino acids: CASRKTGQETQYF.

This clone was detected a few times. J is TRBJ1-1 and V is TRBV29-1; D is unresolved. The germline gives CDR1 SQVTM, CDR2 ANQGSEA. This CDR3 has 11 residues. V was trimmed by 7 bases and J by 0 bases, leaving 6 bases between them. This CDR3 reads CSGHMNTEAFF. The CDR3 nucleotides read TGCAGCGGTCATATGAACACTGAAGCTTTCTTT.

The chain employs TRBV5-1 and TRBJ2-1; either TRBD1 or TRBD2 may supply D (6 bases each). In germline, CDR1 is SGHRS, CDR2 YFSETQ. This CDR3 is built from 14 residues. V was clipped by 0 bases and J by 8 bases, with 12 bases between them. CDR3 in DNA: TGCGCCAGCAGCTTGGTGGGGGGCGACGATGAGCAGTTCTTC. Protein sequence: CASSLVGGDDEQFF. Based on the CDR3 plus reference TRBV5-1 and TRBJ2-1, the full variable domain is KAGVTQTPRYLIKTRGQQVTLSCSPISGHRSVSWYQQTPGQGLQFLFEYFSETQRNKGNFPGRFSGRQFSNSRSEMNVSTLELGDSALYLCASSLVGGDDEQFFGPGTRLTVL.

The chain couples TRBV29-1 to TRBJ2-7; D is perhaps TRBD2 (6 bases). The CDR3 is 16 residues long. In germline, CDR1 is SQVTM, CDR2 ANQGSEA. V lost 3 bases, J lost 7 bases, and 25 bases lay in between. The CDR3, as DNA: TGCAGCGTTGATGGGTTTGGCGGGAACCTCTCTGGGGAGCAGTACTTC. It yields the protein CSVDGFGGNLSGEQYF.

The chain couples TRBV27 to TRBJ2-1; TRBD1 matches 9 bases. Per germline, CDR1 MNHEY and CDR2 SMNVEV (reference sequence). With V trimmed by 4 bases and J by 5 bases, 6 bases remained unmatched. The CDR3 loop spans 15 amino acids. CDR3 in DNA: TGTGCCAGCAGTTGGGGACAGGGAATGAACAATGAGCAGTTCTTC. Protein: CASSWGQGMNNEQFF.

V is TRBV27 and J is TRBJ2-3, with 7 bases identical to TRBD1. The CDR3 extends over 18 amino acids. J lost 2 bases, V lost 2 bases, and 13 bases had no gene match. Germline CDR1 and CDR2: MNHEY and SMNVEV (reference sequence). CDR3 loop: CASSLAQTGTADTDTQYF. The CDR3 DNA reads as TGTGCCAGCAGTTTAGCACAAACCGGGACAGCGGACACAGATACGCAGTATTTT.

The rearrangement links TRBV15 to TRBJ1-1; TRBD1 matches at 9 bases. This CDR3 comprises 15 residues. The germline CDR1 and CDR2 sequences are LNHNV and YYDKDF (reference sequence). V was pared by 2 bases and J by 5 bases, with 6 bases of the junction left unmatched. The CDR3 is CATSRRETGGTEAFF. The CDR3 coding sequence is TGTGCCACCAGCAGAAGAGAGACAGGGGGTACTGAAGCTTTCTTT. Based on the CDR3 plus reference TRBV15 and TRBJ1-1, the full variable domain is DAMVIQNPRYQVTQFGKPVTLSCSQTLNHNVMYWYQQKSSQAPKLLFHYYDKDFNNEADTPDNFQSRRPNTSFCFLDIRSPGLGDTAMYLCATSRRETGGTEAFFGQGTRLTVV.

The chain recombines TRBV2 with TRBJ1-1; D possibly corresponds to TRBD1 (6 bases). The V end lost 5 bases, the J end lost 1 base, and 14 bases lay between the germline ends. There are 15 residues in the CDR3. CDR1 and CDR2 (germline): SNHLY, FYNNEI. The CDR3 here is CASSFGGVGNTEAFF. CDR3 nucleotides: TGTGCCAGCAGTTTCGGGGGCGTAGGGAACACTGAAGCTTTCTTT.